Given below is one TCR beta chain in context. Its specificity is not known. The sample is drawn from a study of T-cell reconstitution after alpha-beta-depleted transplantation in children. Findings and caveats of the study: Reportedly, alpha-beta T cells present about two months post-transplant originated from several hundred expanded clones of graft origin.

Germline loops: CDR1 LNHDA, CDR2 SQIVND (reference sequence). Losses at the gene ends were 10 bases for V and 0 bases for J; bases not matched to a gene: 9. The CDR3 extends over 15 amino acids. A library of TCRbeta sequences, prepared with unique molecular identifiers, was generated. TCRdb reprocessed the PCR reads via MiXCR and lists one record per CDR3 protein. The sample includes almost 500,000 distinct CDR3 sequences, over 9.5% of them seen just once. The TCR comes from a child under 10 years old with inherited bone marrow failure, due to receive a stem cell transplant. The V call is TRBV19, the J call TRBJ2-1; TRBD1 aligns across 7 bases. Sequences were derived from PBMCs, sampled before TCRalphabeta/CD19-depleted stem cell transplant. The DNA for the CDR3 is TGTGCCACCGAAGAGGGACAGAGCTCCTACAATGAGCAGTTCTTC. Protein: CATEEGQSSYNEQFF.